These 7 T cell receptor beta chains originate from one sample sequenced in a study of T-cell memory formation after mild COVID-19. MiXCR, applied by TCRdb to the 5' RACE reads, yields one record per CDR3 protein. Here the sample spans 400,000 to 500,000 distinct CDR3 sequences, 20% to 25% being singletons. Input material: PBMCs or a T cell subset sorted from them (not recorded which). These receptors came from an adult woman who had mild COVID-19 (a few samples of this study predate the infection). Cell type and time point are not known.

The chain carries TRBV29-1 and TRBJ2-2; D unresolved. The CDR3 has 11 residues. Germline V gene sequence: CDR1 SQVTM, CDR2 ANQGSEA. V dropped 6 bases and J dropped 4 bases, with 6 bases sitting between them. The CDR3, as DNA: TGCAGCGTAAAGTTCACCGGGGAGCTGTTTTTT. Protein: CSVKFTGELFF.

This clonotype was seen only a few times. The rearrangement joins TRBV3-1 to TRBJ1-1; D might be TRBD1 (5 bases). The length of the CDR3 is 13 residues. CDR1 and CDR2 from the germline V gene are LGHDT and YNNKEL (reference sequence). Trimming removed 4 bases at V and 8 bases at J, with 14 bases between. DNA of the CDR3: TGTGCCAGCAGCCGCTGGGGCGAGTGGGAAGCTTTCTTT. It yields the protein CASSRWGEWEAFF.

This clonotype was seen a few times. V and J are TRBV5-1 and TRBJ2-1; maybe TRBD1 (5 bases). This CDR3 has 16 residues. The V gene's germline CDR1 is SGHRS and CDR2 YFSETQ. V was trimmed by 5 bases and J by 0 bases, leaving 15 bases between them. The CDR3 loop is CASSAPQVSSYNEQFF. The DNA for the CDR3 is TGCGCCAGCAGTGCCCCACAGGTTAGCTCCTACAATGAGCAGTTCTTC.

A few counts support this clonotype. This sequence joins TRBV6-2 or TRBV6-3 and TRBJ2-2; D gene ambiguous. Trimming stripped 5 bases from V and 0 bases from J, with 16 bases between. This CDR3 is built from 17 residues. Germline assignment: CDR1 MNHEY and CDR2 SVGEGT. The CDR3: CASSRSGGRANTGELFF. The CDR3, as DNA: TGTGCCAGCAGTCGGTCTGGCGGCCGAGCGAACACCGGGGAGCTGTTTTTT.

The rearrangement links TRBV6-2 or TRBV6-3 to TRBJ2-1; D ambiguous. Trimming removed 5 bases at V and 5 bases at J, with 22 bases between. This CDR3 spans 17 amino acids. Germline V CDR1 and CDR2: MNHEY, SVGEGT. The CDR3: CASSRLGGGILNNEQFF. In nucleotides, the CDR3 is TGTGCCAGCAGTAGGCTTGGTGGTGGGATTCTTAACAATGAGCAGTTCTTC.

This clonotype came up many times. V is TRBV7-3 and J is TRBJ2-1; possibly TRBD2 for D (5 bases). This CDR3 is 14 amino acids long. Trimming cost V 5 bases and J 0 bases, with 8 bases left between them. Per the germline V gene, CDR1 is SGHTA and CDR2 is FQGTGA. This CDR3 reads CASSVGSSYNEQFF. The CDR3 DNA reads TGTGCCAGCAGCGTGGGGAGCTCCTACAATGAGCAGTTCTTC.

This clonotype was counted a few times. The chain employs TRBV29-1 and TRBJ2-1; TRBD1 matches 7 bases. The ends lost 4 bases at V and 5 bases at J; junction bases unmatched: 5. The germline gives CDR1 SQVTM, CDR2 ANQGSEA. The CDR3 is made up of 13 amino acids. CDR3 sequence: CSVAGGTDNEQFF. CDR3 DNA sequence: TGCAGCGTTGCAGGGGGAACGGACAATGAGCAGTTCTTC.